This T cell receptor beta chain stems from a study of cytomegalovirus exposure and HLA in healthy donors. Findings of the study overall: Both high specificity and high sensitivity reportedly marked the classifier's diagnosis of cytomegalovirus status.

This clone came up a few times. Its specificity is not known. This PCR relied on a set of 60 Vbeta primers and 13 Jbeta primers. Assay: immunoSEQ multiplex PCR; the TCRdb copy retains only in-frame clones and omits some. This sample has 100,000 to 150,000 clones, with around 67% found just once. Healthy bone marrow donors formed the donor group. V was pared by 3 bases and J by 6 bases, with 4 bases of the junction left unmatched. In germline, CDR1 is LNHDA, CDR2 SQIVND (reference sequence). This CDR3 has 14 residues. The rearrangement joins TRBV19 to TRBJ2-1, with 8 bases that match TRBD2. This clonotype was obtained from a woman between 40 and 50 years old in good health and CMV-seronegative. The sample consisted of PBMCs. The CDR3 sequence: CASSIGRALNEQFF. CDR3 DNA: TGTGCCAGTAGTATCGGGAGGGCCCTCAATGAGCAGTTCTTC. The complete variable domain, with remaining parts taken from reference TRBV19 and TRBJ2-1, reads DGGITQSPKYLFRKEGQNVTLSCEQNLNHDAMYWYRQDPGQGLRLIYYSQIVNDFQKGDIAEGYSVSREKKESFPLTVTSAQKNPTAFYLCASSIGRALNEQFFGPGTRLTVL.